Shown below are 20 T cell receptor beta chains from a single sample sequenced in a study of T-cell reconstitution after alpha-beta-depleted transplantation in children. It was with unique molecular identifiers that the TCRbeta library was prepared. TCRdb independently ran MiXCR on the PCR reads; one entry per CDR3 protein. The sample yields over 200,000 distinct CDR3 sequences, approximately 9% seen once. The sample consisted of PBMCs from the stem cell graft donor, taken from the stem cell graft. The receptors shown here come from a human donor who donated a stem cell graft to a child with acute lymphoblastic leukemia.

J is TRBJ2-5 and V is TRBV11-2, with 7 bases identical to TRBD1. The CDR3 runs 15 residues. CDR1 and CDR2 (germline): SGHAT, FQNNGV. V shed 4 bases, J shed 3 bases, and the junction held 8 bases outside the gene matches. The CDR3 DNA is TGTGCCAGCAGCTCTCCGGGACAGCCAAAAGAGACCCAGTACTTC. Its translation: CASSSPGQPKETQYF.

V and J are TRBV20-1 and TRBJ2-3; no clear D. The CDR3 has 11 amino acids. Trimming shortened V by 3 bases and J by 6 bases, and 7 bases separated the two germline ends. The germline V gene has CDR1 DFQATT and CDR2 SNEGSKA (reference sequence). DNA of the CDR3: TGCAGTGCTAGTCTAGGCGATACGCAGTATTTT. Translating it yields CSASLGDTQYF.

This clonotype occurred many times. The chain couples TRBV7-2 to TRBJ1-1; D call uncertain. CDR3 length: 14 amino acids. V was trimmed by 1 base and J by 0 bases, leaving 6 bases between them. Germline V gene lookup returns CDR1 SGHTA and CDR2 FQGNSA. CDR3 loop: CASSLVGMNTEAFF. For the CDR3, the DNA is TGTGCCAGCAGCTTAGTTGGCATGAACACTGAAGCTTTCTTT.

This clonotype has only a few counts. The V call is TRBV20-1, the J call TRBJ2-1; TRBD1 is a possible D gene (6 bases). From germline, CDR1 is DFQATT and CDR2 SNEGSKA (reference sequence). The CDR3 is made up of 14 amino acids. CDR3 nucleotides: TGCAGCGCTCCCCGACAGGTTGGGCAGGATGAGCAGTTCTTC. Translating it yields CSAPRQVGQDEQFF.

This clonotype was picked up a small number of times. The chain has TRBV7-8 and TRBJ1-5; maybe TRBD1 (6 bases). The germline V gene encodes CDR1 SGHVS and CDR2 FQNEAQ. The CDR3 has 16 amino acids. V lost 5 bases, J lost 0 bases, and 14 bases lay in between. CDR3 in amino acids: CASSTPGHYSNQPQHF. CDR3 DNA: TGTGCCAGCAGCACCCCGGGACACTATAGCAATCAGCCCCAGCATTTT. The whole variable domain, filled in from reference TRBV7-8 and TRBJ1-5, reads GAGVSQSPRYKVAKRGQDVALRCDPISGHVSLFWYQQALGQGPEFLTYFQNEAQLDKSGLPSDRFFAERPEGSVSTLKIQRTQQEDSAVYLCASSTPGHYSNQPQHFGDGTRLSIL.

This clonotype was seen a handful of times. The chain combines TRBV20-1 with TRBJ1-1, with no clear D. This CDR3 contains 15 residues. The germline gives CDR1 DFQATT, CDR2 SNEGSKA (reference sequence). The V end lost 6 bases, the J end lost 1 base, and 18 bases lay between the germline ends. The CDR3 spells CSAPHGGRENTEAFF. The CDR3 bases are TGCAGTGCCCCACACGGAGGGAGAGAGAACACTGAAGCTTTCTTT.

The chain joins TRBV5-1 to TRBJ1-5; TRBD1 agrees at 9 bases. Germline assignment: CDR1 SGHRS and CDR2 YFSETQ. The CDR3 loop spans 14 amino acids. V was pared by 4 bases and J by 7 bases, with 6 bases of the junction left unmatched. The CDR3 reads CASSPGTGRQPQHF. The CDR3 DNA follows: TGCGCCAGCAGCCCAGGGACAGGGCGACAGCCCCAGCATTTT. Together with reference TRBV5-1 and TRBJ1-5, the CDR3 gives the full variable domain: KAGVTQTPRYLIKTRGQQVTLSCSPISGHRSVSWYQQTPGQGLQFLFEYFSETQRNKGNFPGRFSGRQFSNSRSEMNVSTLELGDSALYLCASSPGTGRQPQHFGDGTRLSIL.

The chain uses TRBV11-2 and TRBJ2-1; D is possibly TRBD1 (6 bases). CDR1 SGHAT and CDR2 FQNNGV come from the germline V gene. The ends were cut back, 8 bases at V and 4 bases at J, with 9 bases in the middle. The CDR3 extends over 12 amino acids. The CDR3 nucleotides read TGTGCCAGCGGGACACCGTACAATGAGCAGTTCTTC. It is translated as CASGTPYNEQFF.

This clonotype was seen a few times. The J gene is TRBJ2-3, the V gene TRBV10-3; 8 bases match TRBD2. The junction had 10 bases not matched to a gene; V was cut back by 4 bases and J by 4 bases. Germline V gene data show CDR1 as ENHRY and CDR2 as SYGVKD. CDR3 length: 16 residues. CDR3 sequence: CAISGGTSGGPDTQYF. The CDR3 coding sequence is TGTGCCATCAGTGGGGGAACTAGCGGCGGGCCAGATACGCAGTATTTT.

This clonotype has at least ten counts. The genes are TRBV5-1 and TRBJ1-4; D remains ambiguous. This CDR3 spans 15 amino acids. V lost 0 bases to trimming and J lost 0 bases, with 6 bases between them. Germline CDR1 SGHRS, CDR2 YFSETQ. The CDR3 spells CASSLDGTTNEKLFF. CDR3 nucleotides: TGCGCCAGCAGCTTGGACGGAACAACTAATGAAAAACTGTTTTTT.

This chain connects TRBV5-1 to TRBJ2-2; D not resolved. This CDR3 region has 14 residues. Germline CDR1 reads SGHRS; CDR2 reads YFSETQ. The V gene lost 4 bases and the J gene lost 1 base, with 8 bases spanning the gap. The CDR3 DNA follows: TGCGCCAGCAGCCGAGAGCTGAACACCGGGGAGCTGTTTTTT. It is translated as CASSRELNTGELFF.

This clonotype was seen more than once but under ten times. V usage is TRBV7-8 and J usage is TRBJ2-7; tentative D call: TRBD1 (6 bases). V lost 0 bases and J 3 bases, leaving 15 bases between the germline ends. The CDR3 runs 16 residues. Germline V gene sequence: CDR1 SGHVS, CDR2 FQNEAQ. For the CDR3, the DNA is TGTGCCAGCAGCTTAGCGAGGGGGACAATGGGCTACGAGCAGTACTTC. Amino acid sequence: CASSLARGTMGYEQYF.

V gene TRBV5-1 combines with J gene TRBJ1-1, with D perhaps matching TRBD1 (5 bases). The CDR3 spans 15 residues. V was cut by 0 bases and J by 4 bases, with 13 bases left in between. CDR1 is SGHRS and CDR2 is YFSETQ in the germline V gene. CDR3 sequence (DNA): TGCGCCAGCAGCTTGGGCCCGGGGCGAGGCACTGAAGCTTTCTTT. Its protein product is CASSLGPGRGTEAFF.

In this sample, this clonotype turned up many times. The V gene is TRBV29-1, the J gene TRBJ2-1, with TRBD2 matching over 9 bases. Germline V gives CDR1 SQVTM, CDR2 ANQGSEA. After removal of 3 bases from V and 6 bases from J, the junction contained 6 bases not matched to a gene. This CDR3 is built from 14 residues. CDR3 coding DNA: TGCAGCGTTGACGGTCTAGCGGGGATCAATGAGCAGTTCTTC. Translating gives CSVDGLAGINEQFF.

There are a few counts of this clonotype. This chain connects TRBV12-3 or TRBV12-4 to TRBJ2-7, with 9 bases matching TRBD1. This CDR3 is built from 15 residues. With V trimmed by 5 bases and J by 6 bases, 11 bases remained unmatched. DNA for the CDR3: TGTGCCAGCAGTCCAACCGGGACAGGGTTCGGCGAGCAGTACTTC. Its protein is CASSPTGTGFGEQYF.

This clonotype has more than one count but fewer than ten. The rearrangement uses TRBV3-1 and TRBJ2-3; no reliable D call. Trimming took 1 base from V and 4 from J, leaving 9 bases between them. Germline CDR1 and CDR2: LGHDT and YNNKEL (reference sequence). The CDR3 covers 14 residues. CDR3 loop: CASSQVTGPDTQYF. The CDR3 nucleotides are TGTGCCAGCAGCCAAGTGACCGGGCCAGATACGCAGTATTTT.

This chain uses TRBV20-1 with TRBJ2-2, with TRBD2 matching 9 bases. CDR3 length: 15 residues. Germline V lookup: CDR1 DFQATT, CDR2 SNEGSKA (reference sequence). Losses at the gene ends were 3 bases for V and 0 bases for J; bases not matched to a gene: 2. The CDR3 spells CSASPSGTNTGELFF. The CDR3 nucleotides read TGCAGTGCTAGCCCTAGCGGGACGAACACCGGGGAGCTGTTTTTT.

Only a few counts were recorded for this clonotype. The rearrangement joins TRBV12-3 or TRBV12-4 to TRBJ2-7; D may be TRBD2 (6 bases). The ends were cut back, 3 bases at V and 5 bases at J, with 14 bases in the middle. This CDR3 contains 14 residues. CDR3 bases: TGTGCCAGCAGTTTTGTCGGGGGAGTCAACGAGCAGTACTTC. Translated, it gives CASSFVGGVNEQYF.

In its sample, this clonotype was seen many times. This sequence joins TRBV12-3 or TRBV12-4 and TRBJ1-3; maybe TRBD1 (5 bases). This CDR3 is 15 amino acids long. Trimming shortened V by 1 base and J by 0 bases, and 7 bases separated the two germline ends. CDR3 residues: CASSLGGGSGNTIYF. The CDR3, as DNA: TGTGCCAGCAGTTTAGGTGGGGGCTCTGGAAACACCATATATTTT.

This clonotype was picked up a small number of times. This rearrangement joins TRBV4-1 to TRBJ2-7; D unclear. Germline CDR1 MGHRA, CDR2 YSYEKL. Trimming stripped 4 bases from V and 4 bases from J, with 11 bases between. The CDR3 consists of 13 residues. The CDR3 DNA sequence: TGCGCCAGCAGCCCGTCTTCCAGATACGAGCAGTACTTC. This gives the protein CASSPSSRYEQYF.